This T cell receptor (beta chain) was captured in a study of CD8 T cells in Susac syndrome. CDR1 and CDR2 from the germline V gene are MNHNS and SASEGT. The CDR3 has 17 amino acids. J gave up 1 base and V 6 bases, and 7 bases lay outside the gene matches. Reverse transcription of about 0.45 to 1 ug RNA was performed with random hexamers. TCRdb reprocessed the immunoSEQ multiplex PCR reads with MiXCR, giving one entry per CDR3 protein. The sample includes roughly 200,000 distinct CDR3 sequences, under 97% of them seen just once. The sequence came from a human donor with multiple sclerosis. The sample comprised CD4+ T cells from PBMCs. V usage is TRBV6-1 and J usage is TRBJ2-6; 9 nucleotides line up with TRBD1. The CDR3: CASRGDRVWSGANVLTF. The CDR3 DNA reads TGTGCCAGCAGGGGGGACAGGGTCTGGTCTGGGGCCAACGTCCTGACTTTC.